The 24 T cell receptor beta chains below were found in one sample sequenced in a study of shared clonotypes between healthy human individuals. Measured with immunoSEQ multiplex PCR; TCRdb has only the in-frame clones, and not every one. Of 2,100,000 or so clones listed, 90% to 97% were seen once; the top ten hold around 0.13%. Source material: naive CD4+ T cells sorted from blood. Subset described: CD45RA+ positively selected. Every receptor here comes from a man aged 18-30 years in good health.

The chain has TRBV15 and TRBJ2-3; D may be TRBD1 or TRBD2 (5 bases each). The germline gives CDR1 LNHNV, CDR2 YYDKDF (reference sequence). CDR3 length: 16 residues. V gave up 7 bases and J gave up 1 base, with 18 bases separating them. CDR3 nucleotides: TGTGCCACCAACCCGATGTCCCGAGGGGGCACAGATACGCAGTATTTT. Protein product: CATNPMSRGGTDTQYF.

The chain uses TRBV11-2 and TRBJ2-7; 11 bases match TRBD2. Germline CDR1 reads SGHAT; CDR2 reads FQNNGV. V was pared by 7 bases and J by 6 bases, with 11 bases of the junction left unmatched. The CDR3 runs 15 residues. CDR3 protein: CASNLGLAEGGEQYF. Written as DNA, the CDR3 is TGTGCCAGCAACTTGGGACTAGCGGAAGGCGGCGAGCAGTACTTC.

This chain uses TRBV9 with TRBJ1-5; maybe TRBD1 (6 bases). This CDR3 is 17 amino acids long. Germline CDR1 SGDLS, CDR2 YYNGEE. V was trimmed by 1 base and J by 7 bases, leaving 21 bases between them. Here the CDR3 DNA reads TGTGCCAGCAGCGTAAGAGGGGCAGGGCAGGGGATCCAGCCCCAGCATTTT. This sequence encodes CASSVRGAGQGIQPQHF.

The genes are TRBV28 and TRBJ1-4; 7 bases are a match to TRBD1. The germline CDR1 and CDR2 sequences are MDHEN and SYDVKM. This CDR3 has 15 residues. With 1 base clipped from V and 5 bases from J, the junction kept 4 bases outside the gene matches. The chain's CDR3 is CASSLYSGGNEKLFF. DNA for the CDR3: TGTGCCAGCAGTTTATACTCAGGGGGAAATGAAAAACTGTTTTTT.

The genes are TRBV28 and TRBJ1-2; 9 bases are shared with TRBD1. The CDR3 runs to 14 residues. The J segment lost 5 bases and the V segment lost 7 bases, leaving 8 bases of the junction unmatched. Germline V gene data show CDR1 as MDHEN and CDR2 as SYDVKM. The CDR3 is CASNIQGASYGYTF. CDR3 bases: TGTGCCAGCAATATACAGGGGGCGTCATATGGCTACACCTTC.

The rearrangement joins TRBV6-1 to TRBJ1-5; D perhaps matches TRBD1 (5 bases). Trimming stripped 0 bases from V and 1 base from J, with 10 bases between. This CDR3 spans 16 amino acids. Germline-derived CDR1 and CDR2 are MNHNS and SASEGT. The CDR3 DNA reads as TGTGCCAGCAGTGAAGCCGTTAGACAGAGCAATCAGCCCCAGCATTTT. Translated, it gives CASSEAVRQSNQPQHF.

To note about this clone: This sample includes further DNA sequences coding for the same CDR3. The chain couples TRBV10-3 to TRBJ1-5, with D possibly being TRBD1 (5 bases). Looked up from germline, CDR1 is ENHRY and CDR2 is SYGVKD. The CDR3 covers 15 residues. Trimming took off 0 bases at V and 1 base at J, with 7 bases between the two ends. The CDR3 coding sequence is TGTGCCATCAGTGAGTCGGGGGGGAGCAATCAGCCCCAGCATTTT. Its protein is CAISESGGSNQPQHF.

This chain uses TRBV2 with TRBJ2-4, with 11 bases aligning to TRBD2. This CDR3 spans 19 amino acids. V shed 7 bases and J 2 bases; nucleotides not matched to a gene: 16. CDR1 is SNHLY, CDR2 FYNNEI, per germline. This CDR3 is CASTGSGGANVKSKNIQYF. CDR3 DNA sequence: TGTGCCAGCACCGGTAGCGGGGGGGCCAACGTCAAGTCCAAAAACATTCAGTACTTC.

The CDR3 DNA follows: TGTGCCAGCAGTGTTGGGCTCCCAGGCTATGGCTACACCTTC. This gives the protein CASSVGLPGYGYTF. The chain couples TRBV2 to TRBJ1-2, with D hard to call. Germline V lookup: CDR1 SNHLY, CDR2 FYNNEI. This CDR3 is 14 amino acids long. V shed 4 bases and J shed 4 bases, with 13 bases lying between them.

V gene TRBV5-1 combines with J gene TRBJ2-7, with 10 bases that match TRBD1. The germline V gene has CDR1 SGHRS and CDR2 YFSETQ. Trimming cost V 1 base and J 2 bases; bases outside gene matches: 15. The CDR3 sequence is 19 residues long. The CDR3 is CASSLTGTGVPVAPYEQYF. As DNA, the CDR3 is TGCGCCAGCAGCTTGACCGGGACAGGGGTTCCTGTTGCCCCCTACGAGCAGTACTTC.

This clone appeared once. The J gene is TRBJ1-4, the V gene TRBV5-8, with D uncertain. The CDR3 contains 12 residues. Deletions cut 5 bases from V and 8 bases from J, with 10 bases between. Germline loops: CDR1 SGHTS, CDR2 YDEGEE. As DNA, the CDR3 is TGTGCCAGCAGGACATCGATGGAAAAACTGTTTTTT. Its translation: CASRTSMEKLFF.

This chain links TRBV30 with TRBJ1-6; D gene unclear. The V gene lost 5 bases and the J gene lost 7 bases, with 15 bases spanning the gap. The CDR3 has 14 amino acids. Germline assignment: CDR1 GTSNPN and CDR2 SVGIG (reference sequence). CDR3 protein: CAWVYGGFNSPLHF. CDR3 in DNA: TGTGCCTGGGTATATGGAGGGTTCAATTCACCCCTCCACTTT.

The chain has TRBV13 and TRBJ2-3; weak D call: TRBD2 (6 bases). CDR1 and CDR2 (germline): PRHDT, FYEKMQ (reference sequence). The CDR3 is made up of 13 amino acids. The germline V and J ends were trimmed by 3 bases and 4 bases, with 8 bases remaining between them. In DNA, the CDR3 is TGTGCCAGCAGCTTTACTAGCCCAGATACGCAGTATTTT. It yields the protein CASSFTSPDTQYF. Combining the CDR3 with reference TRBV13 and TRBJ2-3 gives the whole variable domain AAGVIQSPRHLIKEKRETATLKCYPIPRHDTVYWYQQGPGQDPQFLISFYEKMQSDKGSIPDRFSAQQFSDYHSELNMSSLELGDSALYFCASSFTSPDTQYFGPGTRLTVL.

This CDR3 is CASASGGPLHF. Written as DNA, the CDR3 is TGTGCCAGCGCCTCCGGTGGGCCCCTCCACTTT. The chain couples TRBV7-9 to TRBJ1-6, with D unresolved. This CDR3 spans 11 amino acids. CDR1 and CDR2 (germline): SEHNR, FQNEAQ (reference sequence). The V end lost 8 bases, the J end lost 13 bases, and 12 bases lay between the germline ends.

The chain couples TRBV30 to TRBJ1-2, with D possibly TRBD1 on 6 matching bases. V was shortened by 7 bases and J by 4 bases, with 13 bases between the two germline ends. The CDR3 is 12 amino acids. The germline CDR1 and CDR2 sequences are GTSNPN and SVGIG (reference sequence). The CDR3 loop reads CAYGTRVYGYTF. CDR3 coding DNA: TGTGCCTACGGGACAAGAGTCTATGGCTACACCTTC. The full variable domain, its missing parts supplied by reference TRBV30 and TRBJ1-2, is SQTIHQWPATLVQPVGSPLSLECTVEGTSNPNLYWYRQAAGRGLQLLFYSVGIGQISSEVPQNLSASRPQDRQFILSSKKLLLSDSGFYLCAYGTRVYGYTFGSGTRLTVV.

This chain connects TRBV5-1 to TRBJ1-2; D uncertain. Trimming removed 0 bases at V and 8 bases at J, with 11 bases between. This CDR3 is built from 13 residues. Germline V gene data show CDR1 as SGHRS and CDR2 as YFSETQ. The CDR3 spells CASSLDGMWGYTF. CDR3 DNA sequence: TGCGCCAGCAGCTTGGACGGGATGTGGGGCTACACCTTC.

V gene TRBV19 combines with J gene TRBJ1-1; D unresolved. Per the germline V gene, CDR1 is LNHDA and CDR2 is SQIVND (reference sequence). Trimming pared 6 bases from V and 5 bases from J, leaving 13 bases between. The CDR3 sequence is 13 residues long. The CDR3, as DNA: TGTGCCAGTAGCGAAGTAGCGGGGACTGAAGCTTTCTTT. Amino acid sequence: CASSEVAGTEAFF.

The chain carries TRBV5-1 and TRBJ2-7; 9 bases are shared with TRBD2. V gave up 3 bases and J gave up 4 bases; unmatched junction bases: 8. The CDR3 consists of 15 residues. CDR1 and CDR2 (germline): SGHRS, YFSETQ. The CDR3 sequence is CASSWEASGRYEQYF. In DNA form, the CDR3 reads TGCGCCAGCAGCTGGGAAGCGAGCGGGAGGTACGAGCAGTACTTC.

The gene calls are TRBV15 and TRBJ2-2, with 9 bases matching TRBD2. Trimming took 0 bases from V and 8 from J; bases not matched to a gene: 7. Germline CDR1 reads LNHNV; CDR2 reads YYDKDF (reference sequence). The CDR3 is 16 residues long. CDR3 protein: CATSREGSGSAGELFF. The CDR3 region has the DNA TGTGCCACCAGCAGAGAGGGTAGCGGGAGTGCGGGGGAGCTGTTTTTT.

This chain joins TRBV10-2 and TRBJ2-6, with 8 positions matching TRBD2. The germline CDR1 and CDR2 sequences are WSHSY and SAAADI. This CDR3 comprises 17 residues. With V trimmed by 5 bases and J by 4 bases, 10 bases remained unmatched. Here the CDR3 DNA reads TGCGCCAGCAGTCCGGGACTAGGGGTTGCCGGGGCCAACGTCCTGACTTTC. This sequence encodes CASSPGLGVAGANVLTF.

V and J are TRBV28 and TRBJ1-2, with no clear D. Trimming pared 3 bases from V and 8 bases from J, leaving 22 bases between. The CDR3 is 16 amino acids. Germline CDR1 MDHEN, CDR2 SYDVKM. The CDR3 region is CASSFGSGFIHHGYTF. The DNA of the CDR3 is TGTGCCAGCAGTTTCGGGTCTGGCTTTATCCACCACGGCTACACCTTC.

In nucleotides, the CDR3 is TGTGCCAGCAGTGCCGGGACTAGCGGGGTAAGGGGTTCCTACGAGCAGTACTTC. This translates into CASSAGTSGVRGSYEQYF. V is TRBV27 and J is TRBJ2-5; TRBD2 aligns across 13 bases. The end of the DNA is better explained by TRBJ2-7, so the J call may be wrong. Germline V CDR1 and CDR2: MNHEY, SMNVEV (reference sequence). The CDR3 is made up of 18 amino acids.

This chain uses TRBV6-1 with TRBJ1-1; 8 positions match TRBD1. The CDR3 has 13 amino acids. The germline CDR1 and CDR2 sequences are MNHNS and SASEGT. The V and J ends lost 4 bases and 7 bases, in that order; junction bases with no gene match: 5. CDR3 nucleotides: TGTGCCAGCAGTGCCGGACAGGGAATTGAAGCTTTCTTT. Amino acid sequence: CASSAGQGIEAFF.

The DNA of the CDR3 is TGTGCCTGGACCATCAATGGTGAAGCTTTCTTT. Its protein product is CAWTINGEAFF. The chain is built from TRBV30 and TRBJ1-1, with D hard to call. CDR3 length: 11 residues. Germline V CDR1 and CDR2: GTSNPN, SVGIG (reference sequence). V lost 4 bases and J 7 bases, leaving 10 bases between the germline ends.